This TCR beta chain was sequenced during a study of blood T cell repertoires in COVID-19. Study at large: The analysed material was cDNA or gDNA that came from T cells, B-cell-depleted T cells, or PBMCs.

Original methodology: Amplification of reference gene primers was used by the study to estimate nucleated cell counts. Repertoires were generated with immunoSEQ multiplex PCR, while TCRdb's copy carries only in-frame clones and drops some. The V and J calls and the clone size are those of that table, but D and trimming were determined from the DNA. The sample includes 150,000 to 200,000 clones, approximately 80% of them seen just once. Participants spanned ages about 18 to 100 years and resided in roughly 22 US areas. Looked up from germline, CDR1 is SGHKS and CDR2 is YYEKEE (reference sequence). The V end lost 3 bases, the J end lost 5 bases, and 14 bases lay between the germline ends. The CDR3 is made up of 14 amino acids.

The sequenced material came from PBMCs or T cells enriched from blood (not recorded which). The gene calls are TRBV5-5 and TRBJ2-5, with a tentative D call TRBD1 (5 bases). The TCR comes from a woman aged 55-70 years who had recovered from COVID-19. CDR3 protein: CASSWTRVHETQYF. The CDR3 DNA reads TGTGCCAGCAGCTGGACCAGGGTCCACGAGACCCAGTACTTC. Variable domain in full (rest from reference TRBV5-5 and TRBJ2-5): DAGVTQSPTHLIKTRGQQVTLRCSPISGHKSVSWYQQVLGQGPQFIFQYYEKEERGRGNFPDRFSARQFPNYSSELNVNALLLGDSALYLCASSWTRVHETQYFGPGTRLLVL.